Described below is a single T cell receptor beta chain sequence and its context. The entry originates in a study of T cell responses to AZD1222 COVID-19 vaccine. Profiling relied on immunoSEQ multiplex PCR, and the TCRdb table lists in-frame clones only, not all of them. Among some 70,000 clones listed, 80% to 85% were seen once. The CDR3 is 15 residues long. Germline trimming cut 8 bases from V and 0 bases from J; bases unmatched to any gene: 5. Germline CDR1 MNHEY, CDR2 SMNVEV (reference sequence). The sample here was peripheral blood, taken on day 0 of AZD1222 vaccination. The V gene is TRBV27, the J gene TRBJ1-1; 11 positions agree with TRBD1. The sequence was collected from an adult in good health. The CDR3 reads CASRRDRGLNTEAFF. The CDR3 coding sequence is TGTGCCAGCCGCCGGGACAGGGGGTTGAACACTGAAGCTTTCTTT.